This TCR beta chain was profiled in a study of shared clonotypes between healthy human individuals. Study-level information: Each donor contributed plates that comprised three CD4 naive, three CD4 memory, two CD8 naive and one CD8 memory.

V shed 2 bases and J 4 bases; nucleotides not matched to a gene: 9. Germline loops: CDR1 SGHRS, CDR2 YFSETQ. This CDR3 spans 17 amino acids. The table came from immunoSEQ multiplex PCR; TCRdb's copy has only in-frame clones and leaves some out. The table has 1.4 million to 1.5 million clones, 95% to 97% seen once. This clone occurred once. This rearrangement joins TRBV5-1 to TRBJ2-5; 12 nucleotides align to TRBD2. This receptor was identified in a man aged 25 to 40 in good health. The sample consisted of naive CD4+ T cells sorted from blood. Subset defined: CD45RA+ positively selected. The CDR3 is CASSFGRLAGGSETQYF. DNA for the CDR3: TGCGCCAGCAGCTTTGGGCGGCTAGCGGGAGGGTCAGAGACCCAGTACTTC.